This T cell receptor (beta chain) was sequenced during a study of molecular identifiers for immune sequencing clone quantification. The V and J ends lost 1 base and 13 bases respectively, with 11 bases between them. Germline loops: CDR1 SEHNR, CDR2 FQNEAQ (reference sequence). The CDR3 is 12 amino acids. This clonotype came up a few times. The antigen is undetermined. Study-level results: Investigators reportedly could detect spiked Jurkat TCR RNA from one cell among around 900,000 naive cells.

Researchers sorted naive CD8 T cells as cells that were CD8+CD4-CCR7+CD45RA+. MiXCR was run by TCRdb on the PCR reads, yielding one entry per CDR3 protein. This table has around 460,000 distinct CDR3 sequences, around 21% appearing once. This sequence joins TRBV7-9 and TRBJ2-4; no firm D call. The clonotype originates from a human donor in good health. Some libraries in this study had Jurkat cell RNA spiked in. Sequencing input: naive CD8+ T cells from blood, with Jurkat cell RNA spiked in. Subset indicated: FACS-sorted CD8+CD4-CCR7+CD45RA+ naive T cells. DNA for the CDR3: TGTGCCAGCAGCTTAGGGGGTCCTCCCCAGTACTTC. Encoded protein: CASSLGGPPQYF.